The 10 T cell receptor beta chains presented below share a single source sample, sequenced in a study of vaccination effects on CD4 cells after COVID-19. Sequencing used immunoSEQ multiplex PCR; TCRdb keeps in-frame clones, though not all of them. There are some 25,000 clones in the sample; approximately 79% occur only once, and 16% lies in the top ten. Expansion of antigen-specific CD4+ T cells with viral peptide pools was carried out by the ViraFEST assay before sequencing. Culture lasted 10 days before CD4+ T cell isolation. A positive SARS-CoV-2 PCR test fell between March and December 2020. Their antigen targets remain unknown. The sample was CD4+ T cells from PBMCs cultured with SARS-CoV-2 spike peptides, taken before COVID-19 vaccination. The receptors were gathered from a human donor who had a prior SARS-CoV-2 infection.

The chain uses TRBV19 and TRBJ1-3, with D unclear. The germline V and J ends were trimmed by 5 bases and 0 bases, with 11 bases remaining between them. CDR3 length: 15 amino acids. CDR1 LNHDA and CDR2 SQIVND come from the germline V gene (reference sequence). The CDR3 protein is CASSRSYYSGNTIYF. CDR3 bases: TGTGCCAGTAGTCGATCTTACTACTCTGGAAACACCATATATTTT. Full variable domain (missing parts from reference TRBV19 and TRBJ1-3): DGGITQSPKYLFRKEGQNVTLSCEQNLNHDAMYWYRQDPGQGLRLIYYSQIVNDFQKGDIAEGYSVSREKKESFPLTVTSAQKNPTAFYLCASSRSYYSGNTIYFGEGSWLTVV.

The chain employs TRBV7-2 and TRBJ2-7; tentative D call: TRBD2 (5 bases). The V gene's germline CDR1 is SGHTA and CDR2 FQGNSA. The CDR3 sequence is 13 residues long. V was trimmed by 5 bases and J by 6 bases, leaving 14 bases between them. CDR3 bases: TGTGCCAGCAGCCTACCCCGGCGGGCCGAGCAGTACTTC. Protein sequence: CASSLPRRAEQYF.

CDR3: CASSLYTPYEQYF. CDR3 DNA sequence: TGCGCCAGCAGCTTGTACACCCCCTACGAGCAGTACTTC. The chain is built from TRBV5-1 and TRBJ2-7; no definite D call. Germline CDR1 reads SGHRS; CDR2 reads YFSETQ. V was pared by 1 base and J by 2 bases, with 7 bases between. The CDR3 extends over 13 amino acids.

The CDR3 loop reads CSASLAGAHEQYF. The CDR3 DNA sequence: TGCAGTGCTAGTCTCGCAGGGGCCCACGAGCAGTACTTC. This chain links TRBV20-1 with TRBJ2-7, with a weak D call TRBD1 (6 bases). CDR1 and CDR2 (germline): DFQATT, SNEGSKA (reference sequence). CDR3 length equals 13 residues. The germline V and J ends were trimmed by 3 bases and 5 bases, with 14 bases remaining between them.

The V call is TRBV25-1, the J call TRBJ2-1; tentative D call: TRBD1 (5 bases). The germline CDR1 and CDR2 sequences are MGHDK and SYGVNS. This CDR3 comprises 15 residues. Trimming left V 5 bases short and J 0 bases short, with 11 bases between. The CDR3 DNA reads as TGTGCCAGCAGTCAGGGCTCCAGCTCCTACAATGAGCAGTTCTTC. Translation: CASSQGSSSYNEQFF.

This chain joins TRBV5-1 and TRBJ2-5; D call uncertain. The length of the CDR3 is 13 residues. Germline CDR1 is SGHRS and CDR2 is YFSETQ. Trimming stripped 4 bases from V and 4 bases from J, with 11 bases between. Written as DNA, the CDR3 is TGCGCCAGCAGCCCCGCACGGCCAGAGACCCAGTACTTC. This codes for CASSPARPETQYF.

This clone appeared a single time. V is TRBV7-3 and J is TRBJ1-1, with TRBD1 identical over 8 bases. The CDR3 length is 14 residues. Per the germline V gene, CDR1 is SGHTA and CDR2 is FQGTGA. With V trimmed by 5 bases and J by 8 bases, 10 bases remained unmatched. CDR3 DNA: TGTGCCAGCAGCCCCCAGACAGGGGCGGCGGAAGCTTTCTTT. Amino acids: CASSPQTGAAEAFF. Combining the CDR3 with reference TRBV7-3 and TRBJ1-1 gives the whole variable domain GAGVSQTPSNKVTEKGKYVELRCDPISGHTALYWYRQSLGQGPEFLIYFQGTGAADDSGLPNDRFFAVRPEGSVSTLKIQRTERGDSAVYLCASSPQTGAAEAFFGQGTRLTVV.

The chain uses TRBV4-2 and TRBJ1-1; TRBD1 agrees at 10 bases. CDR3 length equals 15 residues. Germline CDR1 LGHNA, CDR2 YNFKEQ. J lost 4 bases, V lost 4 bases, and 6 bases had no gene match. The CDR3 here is CASSLPGQGSTEAFF. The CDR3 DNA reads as TGTGCCAGCAGCCTTCCGGGACAGGGGAGCACTGAAGCTTTCTTT.

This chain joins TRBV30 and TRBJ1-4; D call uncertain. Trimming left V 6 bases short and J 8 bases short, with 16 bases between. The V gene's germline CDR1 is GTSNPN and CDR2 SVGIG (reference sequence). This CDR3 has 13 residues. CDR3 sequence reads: CACAAPGREKLFF. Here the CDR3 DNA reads TGTGCCTGTGCGGCCCCGGGAAGAGAAAAACTGTTTTTT.

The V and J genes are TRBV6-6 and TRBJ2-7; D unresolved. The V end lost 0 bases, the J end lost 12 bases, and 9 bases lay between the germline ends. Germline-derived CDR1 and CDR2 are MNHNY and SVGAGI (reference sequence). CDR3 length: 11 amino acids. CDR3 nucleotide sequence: TGTGCCAGCAGTTACTCTGACACTTTGTACTTC. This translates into CASSYSDTLYF.